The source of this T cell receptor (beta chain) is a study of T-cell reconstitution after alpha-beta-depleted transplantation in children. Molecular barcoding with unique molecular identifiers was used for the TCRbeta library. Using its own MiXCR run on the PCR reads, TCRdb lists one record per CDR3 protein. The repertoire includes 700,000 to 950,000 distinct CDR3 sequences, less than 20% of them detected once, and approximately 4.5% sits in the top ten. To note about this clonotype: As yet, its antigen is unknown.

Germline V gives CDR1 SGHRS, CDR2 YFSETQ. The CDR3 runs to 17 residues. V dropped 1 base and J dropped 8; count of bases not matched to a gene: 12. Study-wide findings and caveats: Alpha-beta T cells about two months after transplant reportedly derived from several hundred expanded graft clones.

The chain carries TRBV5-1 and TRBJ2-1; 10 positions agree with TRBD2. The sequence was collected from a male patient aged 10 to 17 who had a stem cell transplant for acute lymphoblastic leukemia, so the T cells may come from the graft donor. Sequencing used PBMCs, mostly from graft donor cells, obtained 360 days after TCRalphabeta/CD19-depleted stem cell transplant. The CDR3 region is CASSLYASGRAVYEQFF. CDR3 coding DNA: TGCGCCAGCAGCTTGTATGCAAGCGGGAGGGCCGTATATGAGCAGTTCTTC.